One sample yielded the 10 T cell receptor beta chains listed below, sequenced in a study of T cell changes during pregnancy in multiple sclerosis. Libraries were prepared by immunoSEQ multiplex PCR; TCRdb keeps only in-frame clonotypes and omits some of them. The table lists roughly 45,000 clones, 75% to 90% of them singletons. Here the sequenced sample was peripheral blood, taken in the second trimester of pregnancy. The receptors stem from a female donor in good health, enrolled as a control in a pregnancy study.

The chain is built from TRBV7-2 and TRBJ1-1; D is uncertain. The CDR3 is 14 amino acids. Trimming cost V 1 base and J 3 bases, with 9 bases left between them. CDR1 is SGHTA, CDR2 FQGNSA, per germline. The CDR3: CASSLGRGDTEAFF. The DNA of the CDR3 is TGTGCCAGCAGCTTAGGGCGGGGAGACACTGAAGCTTTCTTT.

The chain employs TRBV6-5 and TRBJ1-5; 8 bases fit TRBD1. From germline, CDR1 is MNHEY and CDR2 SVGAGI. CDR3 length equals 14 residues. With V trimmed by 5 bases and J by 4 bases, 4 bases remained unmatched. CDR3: CASSPTGGNQPQHF. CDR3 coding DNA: TGTGCCAGCAGTCCTACAGGGGGGAATCAGCCCCAGCATTTT.

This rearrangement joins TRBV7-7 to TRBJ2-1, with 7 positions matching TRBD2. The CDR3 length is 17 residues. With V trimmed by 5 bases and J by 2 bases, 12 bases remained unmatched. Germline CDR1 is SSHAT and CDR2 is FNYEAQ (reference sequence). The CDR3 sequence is CASSPVLGEGTYNEQFF. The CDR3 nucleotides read TGTGCCAGCAGCCCCGTCTTGGGGGAGGGGACCTACAATGAGCAGTTCTTC.

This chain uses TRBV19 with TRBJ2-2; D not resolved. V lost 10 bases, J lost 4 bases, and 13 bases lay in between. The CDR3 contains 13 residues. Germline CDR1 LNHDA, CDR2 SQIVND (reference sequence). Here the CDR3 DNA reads TGTGCCATTCAGTCGTCGGGCACCGGGGAGCTGTTTTTT. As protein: CAIQSSGTGELFF. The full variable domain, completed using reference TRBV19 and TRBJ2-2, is DGGITQSPKYLFRKEGQNVTLSCEQNLNHDAMYWYRQDPGQGLRLIYYSQIVNDFQKGDIAEGYSVSREKKESFPLTVTSAQKNPTAFYLCAIQSSGTGELFFGEGSRLTVL.

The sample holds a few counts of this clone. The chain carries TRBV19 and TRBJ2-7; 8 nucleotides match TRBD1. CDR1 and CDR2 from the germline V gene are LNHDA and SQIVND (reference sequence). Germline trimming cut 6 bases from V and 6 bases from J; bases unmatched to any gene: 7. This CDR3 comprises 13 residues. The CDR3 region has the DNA TGTGCCAGTAGCCGGGACAGGTTTTCCGAGCAGTACTTC. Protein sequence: CASSRDRFSEQYF.

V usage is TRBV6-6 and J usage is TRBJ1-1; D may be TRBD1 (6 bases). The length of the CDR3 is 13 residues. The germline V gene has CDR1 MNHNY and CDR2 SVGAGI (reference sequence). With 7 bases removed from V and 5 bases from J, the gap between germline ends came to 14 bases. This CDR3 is CASTSGVRTEAFF. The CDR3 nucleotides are TGTGCCAGCACCTCAGGGGTGAGGACTGAAGCTTTCTTT.

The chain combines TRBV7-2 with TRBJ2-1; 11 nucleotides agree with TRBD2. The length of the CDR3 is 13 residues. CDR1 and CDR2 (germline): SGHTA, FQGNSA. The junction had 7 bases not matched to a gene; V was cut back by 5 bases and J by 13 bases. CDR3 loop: CASSRSGGGGQFF. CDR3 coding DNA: TGTGCCAGCAGCCGTAGCGGGGGGGGCGGCCAGTTCTTC.

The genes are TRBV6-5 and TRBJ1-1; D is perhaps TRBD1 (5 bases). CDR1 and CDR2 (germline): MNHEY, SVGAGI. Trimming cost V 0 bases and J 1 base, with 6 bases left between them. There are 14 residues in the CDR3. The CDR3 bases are TGTGCCAGCAGTTACTCCCAGGGGAACACTGAAGCTTTCTTT. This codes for CASSYSQGNTEAFF.

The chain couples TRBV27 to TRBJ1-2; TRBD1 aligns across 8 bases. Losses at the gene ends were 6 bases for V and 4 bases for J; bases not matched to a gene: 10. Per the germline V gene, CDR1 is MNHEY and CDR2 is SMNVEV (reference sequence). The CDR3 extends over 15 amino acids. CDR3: CASRPGTGDSYGYTF. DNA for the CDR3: TGTGCCAGCAGACCCGGGACAGGCGATTCCTATGGCTACACCTTC.

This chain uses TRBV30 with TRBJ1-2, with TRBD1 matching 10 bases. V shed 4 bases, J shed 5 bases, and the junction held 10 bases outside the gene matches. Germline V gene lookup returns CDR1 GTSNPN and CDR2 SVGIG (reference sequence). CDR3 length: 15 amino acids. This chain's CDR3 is CAWTLGTGVRYGYTF. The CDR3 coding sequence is TGTGCCTGGACCCTCGGGACAGGGGTTCGATATGGCTACACCTTC.